A single sample gave rise to the 29 T cell receptor beta chains below, sequenced in a study of T cells in localized non-small cell lung cancer. The protocol was immunoSEQ multiplex PCR, while the TCRdb copy is restricted to in-frame clones and leaves out a portion. The sample shows roughly 76,000 clones, around 82% of them seen only once. Sequenced here: PBMCs, sampled before any cancer treatment. These receptors came from a man aged 35 to 70 with stage II squamous cell lung carcinoma.

This clone showed up just a few times. The chain combines TRBV7-3 with TRBJ2-1; TRBD2 matches at 13 bases. CDR1 is SGHTA and CDR2 is FQGTGA in the germline V gene. V gave up 5 bases and J gave up 2 bases; unmatched junction bases: 6. This CDR3 region has 17 residues. Here the CDR3 reads CASSLTSGRGTYNEQFF. CDR3 sequence (DNA): TGTGCCAGCAGCCTCACTAGCGGGAGGGGGACCTACAATGAGCAGTTCTTC.

The chain employs TRBV7-2 and TRBJ1-1; the D gene is possibly TRBD1 (5 bases). The CDR3 is 14 amino acids. CDR1 SGHTA and CDR2 FQGNSA come from the germline V gene. V was shortened by 4 bases and J by 4 bases, with 13 bases between the two germline ends. The CDR3 loop is CASSSPGYSTEAFF. The DNA of the CDR3 is TGTGCCAGCAGCTCCCCAGGGTATAGCACTGAAGCTTTCTTT.

This clone turned up a few times. The chain is built from TRBV7-3 and TRBJ2-2; TRBD1 aligns across 9 bases. Germline CDR1 and CDR2: SGHTA and FQGTGA. V lost 0 bases and J lost 4; bases outside the gene matches: 0. The CDR3 has 15 amino acids. The CDR3 here is CASSLTTGGTGELFF. CDR3 DNA sequence: TGTGCCAGCAGCTTAACGACAGGGGGCACCGGGGAGCTGTTTTTT. The complete variable domain, with remaining parts taken from reference TRBV7-3 and TRBJ2-2, reads GAGVSQTPSNKVTEKGKYVELRCDPISGHTALYWYRQSLGQGPEFLIYFQGTGAADDSGLPNDRFFAVRPEGSVSTLKIQRTERGDSAVYLCASSLTTGGTGELFFGEGSRLTVL.

The V gene is TRBV5-1, the J gene TRBJ2-5; 7 nucleotides agree with TRBD2. In germline, CDR1 is SGHRS, CDR2 YFSETQ. Trimming cost V 0 bases and J 1 base; bases outside gene matches: 3. CDR3 length equals 15 residues. The CDR3 sequence is CASSLGPSGQETQYF. DNA of the CDR3: TGCGCCAGCAGCTTGGGGCCTAGCGGCCAAGAGACCCAGTACTTC.

This clone came up once. This chain uses TRBV13 with TRBJ2-5; D is perhaps TRBD1 (5 bases). Trimming shortened V by 5 bases and J by 5 bases, and 15 bases separated the two germline ends. The CDR3 is made up of 14 amino acids. The germline gives CDR1 PRHDT, CDR2 FYEKMQ (reference sequence). The CDR3 reads CASSPKGRVETQYF. In DNA, the CDR3 is TGTGCCAGCAGCCCGAAGGGCAGGGTCGAGACCCAGTACTTC.

J is TRBJ1-3 and V is TRBV13; TRBD1 is a possible D gene (5 bases). V lost 0 bases, J lost 4 bases, and 10 bases lay in between. The CDR3 covers 15 residues. Germline V CDR1 and CDR2: PRHDT, FYEKMQ (reference sequence). The CDR3, as DNA: TGTGCCAGCAGCTTAGGACCAGGGCCCGGAAACACCATATATTTT. As protein: CASSLGPGPGNTIYF.

This clone counts as medium-sized. The chain has TRBV4-1 and TRBJ1-1; 7 bases are shared with TRBD1. The V and J ends lost 1 base and 7 bases, in that order; junction bases with no gene match: 6. The CDR3 runs to 14 residues. The germline V gene encodes CDR1 MGHRA and CDR2 YSYEKL. CDR3: CASSQGPGDSEAFF. The CDR3 DNA reads TGCGCCAGCAGCCAAGGCCCGGGGGACAGTGAAGCTTTCTTT.

The rearrangement joins TRBV4-3 to TRBJ1-2, with TRBD1 identical over 7 bases. This CDR3 contains 15 residues. Per germline, CDR1 LGHNA and CDR2 YSLEER. Germline trimming cut 1 base from V and 5 bases from J; bases unmatched to any gene: 7. CDR3 region: CASSQGDRVGYGYTF. The CDR3 coding sequence is TGCGCCAGCAGCCAAGGCGACAGGGTGGGGTATGGCTACACCTTC.

A few counts support this clone. The chain employs TRBV30 and TRBJ1-5; D is perhaps TRBD1 (5 bases). V lost 1 base, J lost 6 bases, and 13 bases lay in between. The CDR3 extends over 14 amino acids. Germline V gene lookup returns CDR1 GTSNPN and CDR2 SVGIG (reference sequence). Here the CDR3 reads CAWSGAGLSQPQHF. The CDR3 DNA reads TGTGCCTGGAGTGGGGCGGGGCTCAGTCAGCCCCAGCATTTT.

The genes are TRBV6-5 and TRBJ2-5, with 8 bases that match TRBD2. CDR1 and CDR2 from the germline V gene are MNHEY and SVGAGI. V shed 4 bases, J shed 6 bases, and the junction held 4 bases outside the gene matches. This CDR3 has 13 amino acids. In DNA form, the CDR3 reads TGTGCCAGCAGTTTGGGCGGGAGGAAGACCCAGTACTTC. Its protein is CASSLGGRKTQYF.

The chain uses TRBV27 and TRBJ2-1; the D gene is possibly TRBD1 (6 bases). The germline V and J ends were trimmed by 6 bases and 0 bases, with 12 bases remaining between them. Germline CDR1 is MNHEY and CDR2 is SMNVEV (reference sequence). The length of the CDR3 is 15 residues. This CDR3 reads CASRTWDTSYNEQFF. The CDR3, as DNA: TGTGCCAGCAGGACATGGGACACCTCCTACAATGAGCAGTTCTTC.

V and J are TRBV12-5 and TRBJ2-5; 9 nucleotides match TRBD2. CDR3 length equals 18 residues. The V segment lost 2 bases and the J segment 2 bases; nucleotides outside the gene matches: 12. The germline CDR1 and CDR2 sequences are LGHNT and FRNRAP. CDR3: CASGLYQTSGPKQETQYF. The CDR3 nucleotides read TGTGCTAGTGGTTTGTACCAGACTAGCGGTCCTAAACAAGAGACCCAGTACTTC.

V and J are TRBV9 and TRBJ2-1, with D tentatively TRBD1 or TRBD2 (6 bases each). Germline CDR1 is SGDLS and CDR2 is YYNGEE. Trimming cost V 0 bases and J 8 bases, with 15 bases left between them. This CDR3 is built from 15 residues. This CDR3 is CASSVEGRTDHEQFF. CDR3 in DNA: TGTGCCAGCAGCGTAGAAGGGAGGACAGACCATGAGCAGTTCTTC. Full variable domain (remainder filled in from reference TRBV9 and TRBJ2-1): DSGVTQTPKHLITATGQRVTLRCSPRSGDLSVYWYQQSLDQGLQFLIQYYNGEERAKGNILERFSAQQFPDLHSELNLSSLELGDSALYFCASSVEGRTDHEQFFGPGTRLTVL.

This sequence joins TRBV6-5 and TRBJ1-1; no clear D gene. CDR3 size: 15 residues. V was clipped by 4 bases and J by 3 bases, with 15 bases between them. CDR1 is MNHEY, CDR2 SVGAGI, per germline. Here the CDR3 reads CASSSSAWEDTEAFF. The DNA for the CDR3 is TGTGCCAGCAGTTCCTCTGCGTGGGAGGACACTGAAGCTTTCTTT.

This clone was seen only once. The gene calls are TRBV19 and TRBJ1-5; the D gene is possibly TRBD1 (5 bases). CDR1 is LNHDA, CDR2 SQIVND, per germline (reference sequence). Between the trimmed V and J ends, which lost 1 base and 5 bases, there was a span of 9 bases. CDR3 length: 14 residues. In DNA, the CDR3 is TGTGCCAGTAGTATAGGGGGGTGGGATCAGCCCCAGCATTTT. Translated, it gives CASSIGGWDQPQHF.

There are a few counts of this clone. The chain employs TRBV19 and TRBJ2-1; 8 bases agree with TRBD2. The CDR3 is made up of 14 amino acids. The V gene's germline CDR1 is LNHDA and CDR2 SQIVND (reference sequence). J lost 8 bases, V lost 1 base, and 4 bases had no gene match. The chain's CDR3 is CASSIAGGKDEQFF. The CDR3 DNA reads as TGTGCCAGTAGTATAGCGGGAGGGAAGGATGAGCAGTTCTTC.

The chain couples TRBV5-1 to TRBJ2-5; D could derive from TRBD1 or TRBD2 (5 bases each). Germline V gene sequence: CDR1 SGHRS, CDR2 YFSETQ. The CDR3 sequence is 15 residues long. The V end was cut by 4 bases, the J end by 3 bases, with 16 bases between. The CDR3 DNA sequence: TGCGCCAGCAGCGGGGACGGACGCCGAAAAGAGACCCAGTACTTC. This codes for CASSGDGRRKETQYF. The full variable domain, its missing parts supplied by reference TRBV5-1 and TRBJ2-5, is KAGVTQTPRYLIKTRGQQVTLSCSPISGHRSVSWYQQTPGQGLQFLFEYFSETQRNKGNFPGRFSGRQFSNSRSEMNVSTLELGDSALYLCASSGDGRRKETQYFGPGTRLLVL.

The J gene is TRBJ2-7, the V gene TRBV7-2; 11 bases map to TRBD2. The V gene's germline CDR1 is SGHTA and CDR2 FQGNSA. This CDR3 spans 15 amino acids. V trimming: 6 bases; J trimming: 4 bases; junction bases outside the gene matches: 8. The CDR3 protein is CASSPGLADKYEQYF. As DNA, the CDR3 is TGTGCCAGCAGTCCGGGACTAGCGGACAAGTACGAGCAGTACTTC.

V and J are TRBV10-3 and TRBJ2-7; the D gene is possibly TRBD2 (6 bases). Germline CDR1 and CDR2: ENHRY and SYGVKD. CDR3 length equals 17 residues. V gave up 2 bases and J gave up 5 bases, with 22 bases separating them. CDR3 amino acids: CAISELRLDGGSNEQYF. CDR3 DNA sequence: TGTGCCATCAGTGAGCTCCGCCTGGATGGGGGGAGTAACGAGCAGTACTTC.

The sample holds a few counts of this clone. The V and J genes are TRBV27 and TRBJ2-3, with D possibly being TRBD2 (5 bases). Germline V gives CDR1 MNHEY, CDR2 SMNVEV (reference sequence). CDR3 length: 14 amino acids. Trimming took off 4 bases at V and 3 bases at J, with 11 bases between the two ends. DNA of the CDR3: TGTGCCAGCAGTTCGGGAATGGGGACAGATACGCAGTATTTT. Encoded protein: CASSSGMGTDTQYF.

CDR3 sequence (DNA): TGTGCCATCAGTGAGTCGGCCGGGACAGGGAATGGCTACACCTTC. It codes for CAISESAGTGNGYTF. The gene calls are TRBV10-3 and TRBJ1-2, with TRBD1 matching over 9 bases. From germline, CDR1 is ENHRY and CDR2 SYGVKD. The ends lost 0 bases at V and 6 bases at J; junction bases unmatched: 5. The CDR3 runs to 15 residues.

This clone was observed a single time. The chain employs TRBV4-1 and TRBJ2-1, with a weak D call TRBD2 (5 bases). CDR1 and CDR2 (germline): MGHRA, YSYEKL. This CDR3 is 14 amino acids long. Deletions cut 2 bases from V and 8 bases from J, with 13 bases between. CDR3 coding DNA: TGCGCCAGCAGCCAAAGGGAGACTTTGGATGAGCAGTTCTTC. Translating it yields CASSQRETLDEQFF.

The chain employs TRBV21-1 and TRBJ1-6; the DNA was not used to check the table's D call, TRBD1. TRBV21-1 is labeled a pseudogene. CDR3 length equals 17 residues. This CDR3 is CASSNGDRGLYNSPLHF. The CDR3 DNA is TGTGCCAGCAGCAACGGAGACAGGGGATTATATAATTCACCCCTCCACTTT.

The chain employs TRBV30 and TRBJ1-1; D not certain. V was trimmed by 0 bases and J by 4 bases, leaving 9 bases between them. CDR1 is GTSNPN, CDR2 SVGIG, per germline (reference sequence). The CDR3 has 13 amino acids. CDR3 residues: CAWSVARGTEAFF. The CDR3 DNA reads as TGTGCCTGGAGTGTAGCCCGAGGCACTGAAGCTTTCTTT.

The chain's CDR3 is CASSGQGRNGYTF. For the CDR3, the DNA is TGTGCCAGCAGCGGACAGGGGAGAAATGGCTACACCTTC. This sequence joins TRBV5-4 and TRBJ1-2; 9 bases are shared with TRBD1. From germline, CDR1 is SGHNT and CDR2 YYREEE (reference sequence). The CDR3 runs to 13 residues. Trimming at V came to 4 bases and at J to 6 bases, leaving 4 bases not matched to a gene.

The chain couples TRBV6-5 to TRBJ1-4, with a weak D call TRBD1 (5 bases). V was shortened by 4 bases and J by 8 bases, with 14 bases between the two germline ends. Per germline, CDR1 MNHEY and CDR2 SVGAGI. CDR3 size: 14 residues. CDR3 region: CASSSSGPQEKLFF. In DNA, the CDR3 is TGTGCCAGCAGTTCCTCGGGACCTCAGGAAAAACTGTTTTTT.

The CDR3 DNA sequence: TGTGCCAGCTCACCGGACGCGGGACAGAAGCAAGAGACCCAGTACTTC. Amino acid sequence: CASSPDAGQKQETQYF. The chain couples TRBV18 to TRBJ2-5; tentative D call: TRBD1 (7 bases). Germline V CDR1 and CDR2: KGHSH, LQKENI. This CDR3 has 16 residues. The V gene lost 3 bases and the J gene lost 2 bases, with 16 bases spanning the gap.

The chain carries TRBV6-1 and TRBJ2-3; D is unclear. The CDR3 sequence is 13 residues long. Germline V CDR1 and CDR2: MNHNS, SASEGT. Trimming took off 2 bases at V and 4 bases at J, with 7 bases between the two ends. CDR3 protein: CASSEQPPDTQYF. In DNA, the CDR3 is TGTGCCAGCAGTGAACAGCCTCCAGATACGCAGTATTTT.

The chain couples TRBV19 to TRBJ1-6; TRBD1 is a possible D gene (5 bases). The CDR3 runs to 13 residues. Per germline, CDR1 LNHDA and CDR2 SQIVND (reference sequence). Between the trimmed V and J ends, which lost 7 bases and 7 bases, there was a span of 11 bases. DNA of the CDR3: TGTGCCAGTACCAGGGCCTTCAATTCACCCCTCCACTTT. This translates into CASTRAFNSPLHF.